This TCR beta chain was sequenced for a study of PD-L1 blockade in urothelial cancer. Time point here: pretreatment peripheral blood. The repertoire was sequenced with immunoSEQ multiplex PCR; TCRdb's copy has only in-frame clones and lacks some. The sample shows approximately 50,000 clones, about 88% of them seen only once. Germline lookup yields CDR1 LNHNV and CDR2 YYDKDF (reference sequence). Trimming pared 0 bases from V and 5 bases from J, leaving 13 bases between. This CDR3 has 15 amino acids. This sequence joins TRBV15 and TRBJ2-5, with D perhaps TRBD2 (6 bases). The origin of this receptor is a man between 65 and 80 years old with urothelial cancer. Sample: PBMCs, taken around atezolizumab (anti-PD-L1) treatment. CDR3 amino acids: CATSRDRDFSETQYF. The CDR3 DNA is TGTGCCACCAGCAGAGATCGGGACTTTTCGGAGACCCAGTACTTC.